This TCR beta chain was sequenced in a study of post-analysis software for immune sequencing data (dated by TCRdb to between 2014 and 2017). About the investigation overall: The recorded disease courses included relapsing-remitting, secondary progressive and progressive-relapsing multiple sclerosis, and some patients had no subtype annotation. The multiple sclerosis patient repertoires were compared with around ten previously published healthy control repertoires from donors aged roughly 6 to 27 years. A subset of samples was prepared in parallel using single-end sample barcoding, then pooled and co-amplified after Illumina adapter ligation.

To demonstrate the VDJtools post-analysis software, TCR beta repertoires were profiled from the peripheral blood of roughly 14 young patients with multiple sclerosis. Multiple sclerosis patients were children and adolescents aged about 6 to 16 years. The CDR3 measures 17 amino acids from cysteine to phenylalanine. The CDR3 DNA has 51 bases and is translated from base 1. Note on this clonotype: Its antigen is currently not known. No per-base quality is available; no much larger clone lies one base away.

The investigation overall reported the following: Significantly higher frequencies in patients than in controls were found for a handful of TRBV segments, including TRBV5-6, TRBV5-1 and TRBV20-1. The control group was slightly older than the multiple sclerosis patient group. Strong co-clustering of samples prepared in the same batch was shown by direct clustering with F measure, prompting a batch-effect correction. Multiple sclerosis patients had significantly lower normalized Chao1 diversity than controls, a result that suggests substantial peripheral T-cell clonal expansion.

The library was made by PCR. Data came from an Illumina HiSeq 2500. Unique molecular identifiers were incorporated into TCR beta cDNA libraries to reduce PCR and sequencing biases. Roughly 0.5 million cDNA molecules were obtained per 1 to 10 million input T cells, so each molecule approximated one T cell. The patient libraries were prepared and sequenced using the same protocol as the earlier healthy control dataset. Samples belonging to the same batch were prepared together, multiplexed and sequenced on a shared HiSeq lane. The paper's data handling went like this. MIGEC was used to process the raw barcoded reads, and molecular identifier groups with only a single read were discarded before consensus assembly and CDR3 extraction. VDJtools was used for post-analysis of the clonotype tables, with diversity normalized by down-sampling every dataset to the smallest sample size. To correct batch-related cross-sample contamination, repertoire overlap clustering matched CDR3 amino acid sequences but not nucleotide sequences. Clones were called with MiXCR by TCRdb after fastp trimmed the public reads at Q25, and only in-frame beta chains were retained. CDR3 protein duplicates are merged, each entry listing the most common genes and DNA. The V and J calls come from TCRdb's annotation, not from the publication. In all, the sample holds about 820,000 distinct CDR3 sequences, and under 70% of those were seen once. Roughly 4.4% of the sample rests with the top ten.

The sequence is built from TRBV21-1 and TRBJ2-1. TRBV21-1 is classified as a pseudogene. The sequence derives from a girl between 5 and 17 years old with multiple sclerosis. Sequenced sample: blood. The nucleotides read TGTGCCAGCAGCAAATTTCCCAGGTACATCTCCTACAATGAGCAGTTCTTC. It encodes CASSKFPRYISYNEQFF.